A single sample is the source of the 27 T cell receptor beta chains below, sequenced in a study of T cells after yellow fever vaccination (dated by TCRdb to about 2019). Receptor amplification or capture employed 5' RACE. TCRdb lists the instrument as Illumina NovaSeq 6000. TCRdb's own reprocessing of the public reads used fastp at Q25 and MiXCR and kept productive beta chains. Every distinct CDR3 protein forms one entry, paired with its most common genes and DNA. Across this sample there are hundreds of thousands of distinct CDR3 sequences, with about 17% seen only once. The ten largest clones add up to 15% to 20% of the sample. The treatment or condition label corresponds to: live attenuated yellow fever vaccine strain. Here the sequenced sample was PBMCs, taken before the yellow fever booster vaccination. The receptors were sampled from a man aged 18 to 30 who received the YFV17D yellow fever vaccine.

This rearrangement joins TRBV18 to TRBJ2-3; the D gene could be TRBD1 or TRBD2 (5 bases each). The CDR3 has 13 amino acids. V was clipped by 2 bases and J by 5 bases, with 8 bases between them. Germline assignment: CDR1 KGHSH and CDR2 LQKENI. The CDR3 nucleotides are TGTGCCAGCTCACCAGGGGCGGGAGATACGCAGTATTTT. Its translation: CASSPGAGDTQYF.

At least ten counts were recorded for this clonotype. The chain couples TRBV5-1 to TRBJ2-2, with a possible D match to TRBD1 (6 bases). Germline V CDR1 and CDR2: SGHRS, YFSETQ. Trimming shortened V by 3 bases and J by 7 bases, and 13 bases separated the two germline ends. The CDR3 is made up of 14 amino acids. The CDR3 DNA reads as TGCGCCAGCAGCTCCGGTGGGGGCGGCGGGGAGCTGTTTTTT. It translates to CASSSGGGGGELFF.

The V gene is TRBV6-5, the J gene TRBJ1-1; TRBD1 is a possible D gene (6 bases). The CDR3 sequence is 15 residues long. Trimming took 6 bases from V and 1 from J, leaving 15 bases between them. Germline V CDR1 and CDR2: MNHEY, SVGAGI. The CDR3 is CASRNRVRGNTEAFF. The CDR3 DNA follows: TGTGCCAGCAGAAACAGGGTCCGCGGGAACACTGAAGCTTTCTTT.

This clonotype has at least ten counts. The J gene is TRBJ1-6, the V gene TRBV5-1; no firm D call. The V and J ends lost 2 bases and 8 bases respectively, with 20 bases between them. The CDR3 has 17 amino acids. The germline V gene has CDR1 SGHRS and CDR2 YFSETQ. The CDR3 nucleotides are TGCGCCAGCAGCTTTCTCCCTGTGAGGGTCGTTGATTCACCCCTCCACTTT. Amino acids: CASSFLPVRVVDSPLHF. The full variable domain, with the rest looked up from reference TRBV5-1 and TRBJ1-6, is KAGVTQTPRYLIKTRGQQVTLSCSPISGHRSVSWYQQTPGQGLQFLFEYFSETQRNKGNFPGRFSGRQFSNSRSEMNVSTLELGDSALYLCASSFLPVRVVDSPLHFGNGTRLTVT.

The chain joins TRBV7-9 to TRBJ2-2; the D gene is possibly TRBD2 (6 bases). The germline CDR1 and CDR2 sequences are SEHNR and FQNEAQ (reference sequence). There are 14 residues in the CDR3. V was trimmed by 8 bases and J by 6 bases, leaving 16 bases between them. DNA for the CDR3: TGTGCCAGCGGAGGGCCGGGTATCGCCGGGGAGCTGTTTTTT. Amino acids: CASGGPGIAGELFF. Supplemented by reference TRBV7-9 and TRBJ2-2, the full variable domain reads DTGVSQNPRHKITKRGQNVTFRCDPISEHNRLYWYRQTLGQGPEFLTYFQNEAQLEKSRLLSDRFSAERPKGSFSTLEIQRTEQGDSAMYLCASGGPGIAGELFFGEGSRLTVL.

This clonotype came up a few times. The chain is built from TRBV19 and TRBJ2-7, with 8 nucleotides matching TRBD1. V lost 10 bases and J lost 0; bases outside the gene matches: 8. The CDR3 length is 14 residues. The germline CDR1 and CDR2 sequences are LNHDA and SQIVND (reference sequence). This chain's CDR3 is CATKTGDLSYEQYF. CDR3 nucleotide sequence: TGTGCCACCAAGACAGGGGACCTCTCCTACGAGCAGTACTTC.

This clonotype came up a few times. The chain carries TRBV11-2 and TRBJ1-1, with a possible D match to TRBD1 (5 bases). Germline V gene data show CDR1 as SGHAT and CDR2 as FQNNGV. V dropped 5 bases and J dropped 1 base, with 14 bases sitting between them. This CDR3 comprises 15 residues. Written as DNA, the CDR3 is TGTGCCAGCAGCACCCTTCAGGGTGGGAACACTGAAGCTTTCTTT. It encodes CASSTLQGGNTEAFF.

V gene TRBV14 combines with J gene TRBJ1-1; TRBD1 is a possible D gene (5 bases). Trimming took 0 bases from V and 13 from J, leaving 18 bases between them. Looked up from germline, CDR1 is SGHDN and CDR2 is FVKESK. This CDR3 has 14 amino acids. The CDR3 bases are TGTGCCAGCAGCCAAGATAGAGGGACTCCTGTTTTTTTCTTT. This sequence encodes CASSQDRGTPVFFF.

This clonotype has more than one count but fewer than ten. CDR3 region: CASSLGDGQVKNIQYF. Here the CDR3 DNA reads TGTGCCAGCAGCTTAGGAGACGGACAGGTCAAAAACATTCAGTACTTC. The rearrangement links TRBV11-2 to TRBJ2-4; TRBD1 matches at 7 bases. Unmatched junction bases numbered 6, after V lost 1 base and J lost 3 bases. The CDR3 consists of 16 residues. Germline CDR1 SGHAT, CDR2 FQNNGV.

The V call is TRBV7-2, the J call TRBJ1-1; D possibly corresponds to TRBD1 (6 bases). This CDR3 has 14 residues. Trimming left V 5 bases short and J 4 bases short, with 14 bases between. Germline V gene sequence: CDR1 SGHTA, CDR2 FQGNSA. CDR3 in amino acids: CASSPQGWSTEAFF. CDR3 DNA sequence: TGTGCCAGCAGCCCTCAGGGGTGGAGCACTGAAGCTTTCTTT.

CDR3 in amino acids: CASSVGQNQETQYF. In nucleotides, the CDR3 is TGTGCCAGCAGCGTCGGGCAGAACCAAGAGACCCAGTACTTC. The chain couples TRBV9 to TRBJ2-5; no clear D. The V gene's germline CDR1 is SGDLS and CDR2 YYNGEE. The ends were cut back, 2 bases at V and 0 bases at J, with 8 bases in the middle. CDR3 length equals 14 residues.

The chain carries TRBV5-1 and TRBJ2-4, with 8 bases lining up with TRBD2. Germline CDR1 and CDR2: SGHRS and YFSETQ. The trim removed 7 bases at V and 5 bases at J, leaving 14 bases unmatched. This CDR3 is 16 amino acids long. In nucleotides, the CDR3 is TGCGCCAGCGGCGGCCTGGAGCGGGGGTCGGAAAACATTCAGTACTTC. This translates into CASGGLERGSENIQYF. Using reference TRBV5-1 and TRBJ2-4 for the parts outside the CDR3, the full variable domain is KAGVTQTPRYLIKTRGQQVTLSCSPISGHRSVSWYQQTPGQGLQFLFEYFSETQRNKGNFPGRFSGRQFSNSRSEMNVSTLELGDSALYLCASGGLERGSENIQYFGAGTRLSVL.

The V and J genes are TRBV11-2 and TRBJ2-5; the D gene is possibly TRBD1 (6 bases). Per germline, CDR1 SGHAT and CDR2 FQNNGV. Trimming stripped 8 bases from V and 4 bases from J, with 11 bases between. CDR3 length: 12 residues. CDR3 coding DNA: TGTGCCAGCGGGGGCGGGCGAGAGACCCAGTACTTC. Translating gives CASGGGRETQYF.

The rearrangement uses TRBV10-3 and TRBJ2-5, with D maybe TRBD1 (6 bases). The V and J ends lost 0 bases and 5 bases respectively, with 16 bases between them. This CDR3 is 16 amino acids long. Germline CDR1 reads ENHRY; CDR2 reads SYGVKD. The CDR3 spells CAISESTPGVGETQYF. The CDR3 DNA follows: TGTGCCATCAGTGAGTCGACCCCAGGGGTAGGGGAGACCCAGTACTTC.

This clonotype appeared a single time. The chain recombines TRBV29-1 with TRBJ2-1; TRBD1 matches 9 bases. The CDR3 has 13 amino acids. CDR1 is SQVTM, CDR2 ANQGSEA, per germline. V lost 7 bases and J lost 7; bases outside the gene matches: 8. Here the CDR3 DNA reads TGCAGCGCCGGCAGGGACAGGGTAAATGAGCAGTTCTTC. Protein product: CSAGRDRVNEQFF.

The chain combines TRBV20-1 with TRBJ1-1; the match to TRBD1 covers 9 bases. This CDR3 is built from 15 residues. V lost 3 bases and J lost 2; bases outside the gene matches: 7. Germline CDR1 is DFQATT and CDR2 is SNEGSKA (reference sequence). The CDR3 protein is CSASAPGQGNTEAFF. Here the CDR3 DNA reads TGCAGTGCTAGCGCTCCGGGACAGGGTAACACTGAAGCTTTCTTT.

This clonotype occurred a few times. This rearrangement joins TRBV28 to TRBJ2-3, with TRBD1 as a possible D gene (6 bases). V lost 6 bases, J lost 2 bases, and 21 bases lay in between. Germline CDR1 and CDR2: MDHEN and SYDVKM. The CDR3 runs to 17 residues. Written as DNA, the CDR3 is TGTGCCAGCAGCACCCCCCTAACGGACAGAAACACAGATACGCAGTATTTT. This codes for CASSTPLTDRNTDTQYF. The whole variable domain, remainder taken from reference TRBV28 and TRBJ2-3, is DVKVTQSSRYLVKRTGEKVFLECVQDMDHENMFWYRQDPGLGLRLIYFSYDVKMKEKGDIPEGYSVSREKKERFSLILESASTNQTSMYLCASSTPLTDRNTDTQYFGPGTRLTVL.

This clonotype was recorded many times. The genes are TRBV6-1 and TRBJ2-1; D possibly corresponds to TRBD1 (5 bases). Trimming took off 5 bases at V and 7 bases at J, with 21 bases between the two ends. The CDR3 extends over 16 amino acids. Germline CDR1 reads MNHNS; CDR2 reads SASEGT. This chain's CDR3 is CASSTPGLQGKNEQFF. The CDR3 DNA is TGTGCCAGCAGTACCCCGGGCCTTCAGGGAAAAAATGAGCAGTTCTTC.

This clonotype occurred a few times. Here the CDR3 DNA reads TGTGCCAGCAGCCCGCGGGACAGCCGTAACTATGGCTACACCTTC. Protein sequence: CASSPRDSRNYGYTF. The chain has TRBV7-2 and TRBJ1-2, with TRBD1 matching over 7 bases. This CDR3 is built from 15 residues. Germline V gene data show CDR1 as SGHTA and CDR2 as FQGNSA. V lost 5 bases to trimming and J lost 1 base; unmatched junction nucleotides: 7.

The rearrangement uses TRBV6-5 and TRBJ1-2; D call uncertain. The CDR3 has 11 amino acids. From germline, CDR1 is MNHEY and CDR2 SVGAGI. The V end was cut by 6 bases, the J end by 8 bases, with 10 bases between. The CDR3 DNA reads TGTGCCAGCAGAGGAGACACAGGCTACACCTTC. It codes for CASRGDTGYTF.

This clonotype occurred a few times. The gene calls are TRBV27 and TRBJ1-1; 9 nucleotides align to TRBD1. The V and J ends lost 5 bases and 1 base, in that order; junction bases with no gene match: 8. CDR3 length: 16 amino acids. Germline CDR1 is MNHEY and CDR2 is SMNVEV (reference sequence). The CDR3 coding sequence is TGTGCCAGCAGTCGTATTAGGGGACAGGGGAACACTGAAGCTTTCTTT. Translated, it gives CASSRIRGQGNTEAFF.

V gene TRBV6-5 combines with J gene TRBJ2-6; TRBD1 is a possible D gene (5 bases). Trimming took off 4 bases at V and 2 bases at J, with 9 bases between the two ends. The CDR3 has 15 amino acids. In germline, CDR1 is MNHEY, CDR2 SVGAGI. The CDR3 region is CASSSTATGANVLTF. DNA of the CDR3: TGTGCCAGCAGTTCGACAGCGACTGGGGCCAACGTCCTGACTTTC.

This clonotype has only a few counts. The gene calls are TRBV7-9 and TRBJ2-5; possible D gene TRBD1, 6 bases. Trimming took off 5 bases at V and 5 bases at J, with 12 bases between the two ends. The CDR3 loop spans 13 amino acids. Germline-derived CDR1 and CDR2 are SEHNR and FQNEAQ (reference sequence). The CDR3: CASSPGEWETQYF. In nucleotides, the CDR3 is TGTGCCAGCAGCCCAGGGGAGTGGGAGACCCAGTACTTC.

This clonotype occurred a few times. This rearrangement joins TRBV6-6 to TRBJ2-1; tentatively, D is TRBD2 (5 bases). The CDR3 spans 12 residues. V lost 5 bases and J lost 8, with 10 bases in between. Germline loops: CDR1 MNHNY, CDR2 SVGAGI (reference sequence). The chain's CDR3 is CASSPSSYEQFF. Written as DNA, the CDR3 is TGTGCCAGCAGTCCCTCTAGCTATGAGCAGTTCTTC.

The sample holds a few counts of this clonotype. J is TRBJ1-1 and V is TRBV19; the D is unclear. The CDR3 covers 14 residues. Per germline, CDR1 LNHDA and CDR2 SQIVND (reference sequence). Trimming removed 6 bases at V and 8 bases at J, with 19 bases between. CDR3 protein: CASSRVREQIEAFF. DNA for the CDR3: TGTGCCAGTAGCCGCGTGAGGGAACAGATAGAAGCTTTCTTT.

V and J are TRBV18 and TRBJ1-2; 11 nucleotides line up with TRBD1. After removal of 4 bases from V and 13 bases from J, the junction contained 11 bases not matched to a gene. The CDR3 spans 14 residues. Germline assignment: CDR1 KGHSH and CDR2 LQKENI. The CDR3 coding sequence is TGTGCCAGCTCACTAAACTCCGGGACAGGGGGGCGCACCTTC. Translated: CASSLNSGTGGRTF.

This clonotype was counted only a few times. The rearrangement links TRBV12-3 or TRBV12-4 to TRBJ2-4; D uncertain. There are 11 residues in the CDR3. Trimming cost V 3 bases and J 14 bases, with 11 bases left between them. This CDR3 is CASSFGGGKYF. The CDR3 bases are TGTGCCAGCAGTTTTGGTGGCGGAAAGTACTTC.